The clone carrying this T cell receptor (beta chain) has just one count. What it binds is unknown. This specimen belongs to a study of T cell clonotyping in hematopoietic cell transplantation. Whole-study findings and limits: Cells were unsorted, so CD4 and CD8 contributions were not separated.

This CDR3 comprises 12 residues. V lost 5 bases to trimming and J lost 4 bases; unmatched junction nucleotides: 2. Germline CDR1 reads GTSNPN; CDR2 reads SVGIG (reference sequence). Method: immunoSEQ multiplex PCR; TCRdb's copy keeps in-frame clones and lacks some. The data show roughly 37,000 clones, with around nine tenths seen just once and approximately 2% held by the top ten. The sample comprised peripheral blood mononuclear cells. The chain recombines TRBV30 with TRBJ2-7; 10 positions agree with TRBD1. This sequence was found in a woman aged 40 to 55 in good health. Some clones in this sample may be carry-over from other donors' samples. In DNA form, the CDR3 reads TGTGCCTGGGACAGGGGGCCTTACGAGCAGTACTTC. Residues: CAWDRGPYEQYF.